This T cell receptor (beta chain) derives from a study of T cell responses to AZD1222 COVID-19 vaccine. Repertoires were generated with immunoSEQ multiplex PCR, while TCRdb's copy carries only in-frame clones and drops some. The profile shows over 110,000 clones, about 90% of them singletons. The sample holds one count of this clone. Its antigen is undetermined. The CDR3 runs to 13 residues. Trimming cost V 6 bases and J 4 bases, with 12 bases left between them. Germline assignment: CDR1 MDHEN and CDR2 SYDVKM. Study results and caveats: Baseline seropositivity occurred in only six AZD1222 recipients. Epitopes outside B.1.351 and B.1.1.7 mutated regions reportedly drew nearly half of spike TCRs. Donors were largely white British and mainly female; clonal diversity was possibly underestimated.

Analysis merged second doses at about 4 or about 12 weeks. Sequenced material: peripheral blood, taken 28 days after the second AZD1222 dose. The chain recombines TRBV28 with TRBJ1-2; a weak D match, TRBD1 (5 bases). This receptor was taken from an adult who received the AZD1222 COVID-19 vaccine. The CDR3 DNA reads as TGTGCCAGCAGGGGTGGGGGATCCTATGGCTACACCTTC. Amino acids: CASRGGGSYGYTF.